The entry below gives a single T cell receptor beta chain sequence along with its context. As yet, its antigen is unknown. Germline V gene sequence: CDR1 MGHDK, CDR2 SYGVNS. The CDR3 extends over 14 amino acids. The V segment lost 1 base and the J segment 7 bases; nucleotides outside the gene matches: 7. This sample stems from a study of OX40 agonist ivuxolimab in advanced cancers. Regarding the study as a whole: At 0.1 to 3.0 mg/kg and by week 6, CD4+ and CD8+ T cells in the blood had expanded clonally.

Using immunoSEQ multiplex PCR, the repertoire was profiled, and TCRdb retains in-frame clones only, with some absent. Here the sample spans 40,000 to 65,000 clones, more than 70% being singletons. Source: CD4+ or CD8+ T cells sorted from blood, taken in a trial of the OX40 agonist ivuxolimab. The source of this sequence is an adult with an advanced solid tumor such as melanoma, head and neck, liver or kidney cancer. The chain carries TRBV25-1 and TRBJ2-7; 7 nucleotides line up with TRBD2. The CDR3 region has the DNA TGTGCCAGCAGTGAATGGGCGGGGGATTGGGAGCAGTACTTC. It translates to CASSEWAGDWEQYF.